This T cell receptor beta chain was observed in a study of T-cell reconstitution after alpha-beta-depleted transplantation in children. The study, taken as a whole, reports: Several hundred rapidly expanded clones from non-depleted graft cells reportedly supplied alpha-beta T cells about two months post-transplant. Some patients showed high day-60 TCRbeta diversity, which derived from surviving recipient T cells and thymic progenitors. Among T cells one year after transplant, newly produced cells accounted for most counts and diversity.

This CDR3 region has 16 residues. The junction had 5 bases not matched to a gene; V was cut back by 5 bases and J by 0 bases. CDR1 KGHDR and CDR2 SFDVKD come from the germline V gene. A word on this clonotype: Its specificity is not known.

TCRbeta library construction was performed incorporating unique molecular identifiers. MiXCR, applied by TCRdb to the PCR reads, yields one record per CDR3 protein. The table includes hundreds of thousands of distinct CDR3 sequences, 20% to 25% detected once. J is TRBJ2-2 and V is TRBV24-1, with TRBD2 identical over 7 bases. The sequences come from PBMCs, mostly from graft donor cells, collected 360 days after TCRalphabeta/CD19-depleted stem cell transplant. The receptor's source is a boy under three years old who had a stem cell transplant for acute myeloid leukemia, so the T cells may come from the graft donor. Written as DNA, the CDR3 is TGTGCCACCAGTGGGTCGGGACTATCGAACACCGGGGAGCTGTTTTTT. Translated: CATSGSGLSNTGELFF.